This entry features one T cell receptor (beta chain) sequence. What it recognizes is unknown. The entry originates in a study of cytomegalovirus exposure and HLA in healthy donors. Whole-study findings and limits: Cytomegalovirus status was reportedly diagnosed by the classifier with high sensitivity and specificity.

Amplification used 60 Vbeta primers and 13 Jbeta primers. Sequencing was performed with immunoSEQ multiplex PCR; in TCRdb, only in-frame clones are kept and a portion is missing. This sample yields 75,000 to 90,000 clones, of which roughly 9.1% are seen a single time; around 25% belongs to the top ten. What was sequenced was PBMCs. This TCR was recovered from a man aged 60 to 75 in good health and CMV-seropositive.

CDR3 region: CASSSLAGVLTDTQYF. CDR3 DNA sequence: TGTGCCAGCAGTTCCCTGGCGGGAGTGCTCACAGATACGCAGTATTTT. V gene TRBV28 combines with J gene TRBJ2-3, with 7 bases lining up with TRBD2. There are 16 residues in the CDR3. Losses at the gene ends were 4 bases for V and 2 bases for J; bases not matched to a gene: 9. The germline V gene has CDR1 MDHEN and CDR2 SYDVKM.